The rows below give T cell receptor beta chains drawn from one sample of a study of beta chain features in type 1 diabetes. TCRdb keeps only in-frame clones here, not all; method: immunoSEQ multiplex PCR. This sample has about 140,000 clones, with less than 9% found just once. The sample was central memory CD4+ T cells from blood. These receptors were obtained from a woman under 40 in good health. Each CDR3 is given with its conserved first and last residue. The size field is filled for only some rows; it gives once, few, many or a size class.

clone size	J gene	V gene	CDR3 protein
-	TRBJ2-7	TRBV11-3	CASSFAAYEQYF
-	TRBJ1-1	TRBV5-1	CASSLYGGGENTEAFF
few	TRBJ2-5	TRBV7-2	CASSIGTGNVYGLGETQYF
-	TRBJ2-6	TRBV6-5	CASSYRAAGANVLTF
-	TRBJ1-2	TRBV28	CASSSGTGDQGYGYTF
few	TRBJ2-7	TRBV11-2	CASLPHRGLPEQYF
-	TRBJ2-1	TRBV9	CASSVAHEQFF
few	TRBJ2-2	TRBV4-3	CASSLFSGATTGELFF
few	TRBJ2-7	TRBV29-1	CSVQGSSYEQYF
-	TRBJ2-5	TRBV2	CASREPGQGRDQYF
few	TRBJ2-7	TRBV5-1	CASSQSSASGVTYEQYF
few	TRBJ2-1	TRBV14	CASSPGLLNEQFF
many	TRBJ2-2	TRBV18	CASSPLQGGVNTGELFF
few	TRBJ2-7	TRBV7-2	CASSPRLPTPAYEQYF
few	TRBJ2-1	TRBV4-1	CASSSSGTYNEQFF
many	TRBJ2-1	TRBV14	CASSQLTGDNEQFF
many	TRBJ2-5	TRBV5-1	CASSSQETQYF
-	TRBJ2-7	TRBV4-2	CASSQGQVGFYEQYF
-	TRBJ2-5	TRBV5-1	CASSPGLAGETQYF
-	TRBJ2-5	TRBV5-6	CASSKQDTQETQYF
-	TRBJ1-1	TRBV25-1	CASSDKNTEAFF
-	TRBJ1-4	TRBV11-2	CASSYSRDSQKLFF
-	TRBJ2-6	TRBV18	CASSPPVGVSSGANVLTF
few	TRBJ2-7	TRBV7-2	CASSGQFFYEQYF
-	TRBJ1-4	TRBV29-1	CSVKDRGSVGNEKLFF
-	TRBJ2-7	TRBV7-8	CASSLYKRGDSYEQYF
-	TRBJ2-3	TRBV21-1	CASSKGERDPSTDTQYF
many	TRBJ1-4	TRBV7-2	CASSLAGAGNEKLFF